This TCR beta chain was recorded in a study of radiotherapy plus CTLA-4 blockade in lung cancer. The trim removed 5 bases at V and 7 bases at J, leaving 10 bases unmatched. The germline V gene has CDR1 MNHNY and CDR2 SVGAGI (reference sequence). The length of the CDR3 is 15 residues. In its sample, this clone was seen a few times. Profiling relied on immunoSEQ multiplex PCR, and the TCRdb table lists in-frame clones only, not all of them. This sample has approximately 97,000 clones, with roughly 85% found just once. This sequence originates from a human donor with non-small cell lung cancer who had stable disease on radiotherapy plus ipilimumab. The sample was peripheral blood, taken from a patient treated with radiotherapy plus ipilimumab. The chain recombines TRBV6-6 with TRBJ1-4; 7 positions match TRBD1. The CDR3, as DNA: TGTGCCAGCAGTCGGAGGACAGGCGGCGTTGAAAAACTGTTTTTT. Amino acid sequence: CASSRRTGGVEKLFF.